This T cell receptor (beta chain) stems from a study of blood T cell repertoires in COVID-19. As for the study in general: Acute-phase and convalescent COVID-19 samples originated in the United States, Italy and Spain.

The CDR3 runs 13 residues. Germline V gene data show CDR1 as SEHNR and CDR2 as FQNEAQ (reference sequence). The V and J ends lost 7 bases and 6 bases respectively, with 15 bases between them. In the original processing: The authors estimated nucleated cell counts from reference gene primer amplification. This table comes from immunoSEQ multiplex PCR, and its TCRdb copy is limited to in-frame clones, with some not included. V and J calls and clone size are copied from that table; D and trimming were computed from the DNA. The profile shows fewer than 20,000 clones, 80% to 90% of them singletons. V gene TRBV7-9 combines with J gene TRBJ1-2; TRBD1 might be the D (5 bases). Sequences were obtained from peripheral blood. The TCR sequence derives from a man between 65 and 85 years old in a cohort sampled during active COVID-19. CDR3 nucleotides: TGTGCCAGCACCCCGGTGGGACTGAATGGCTACACCTTC. This translates into CASTPVGLNGYTF.